These 24 T cell receptor beta chains came from one sample sequenced in a study of human T cells and chemical hapten exposure. Sample time point: patch test 2, 6 weeks after DPC sensitization. Treatment here: therapeutic diphenylcyclopropenone sensitization with weekly scalp DPC. TCRdb used MiXCR to reprocess the RACE reads, holding one entry per CDR3 protein. The table has 110,000 to 150,000 distinct CDR3 sequences, 12% seen once. Sequenced here: whole blood, sampled in connection with sensitization to the hapten diphenylcyclopropenone (DPC). The source of these receptors is a woman in her fifties or sixties with alopecia areata. Some clones in this sample may be carry-over from other donors' samples.

A few counts support this clonotype. The rearrangement links TRBV5-1 to TRBJ2-5, with 11 bases identical to TRBD2. Per the germline V gene, CDR1 is SGHRS and CDR2 is YFSETQ. Unmatched junction bases numbered 9, after V lost 4 bases and J lost 4 bases. The CDR3 runs to 16 residues. CDR3 sequence reads: CASSRGLAATPETQYF. In DNA form, the CDR3 reads TGCGCCAGCAGCCGGGGACTAGCGGCTACCCCAGAGACCCAGTACTTC.

This clonotype showed up just a few times. This chain uses TRBV20-1 with TRBJ2-7, with D tentatively TRBD2 (8 bases). This CDR3 comprises 19 residues. Germline CDR1 is DFQATT and CDR2 is SNEGSKA (reference sequence). Trimming removed 6 bases from V and 2 bases from J, with 32 bases in between. For the CDR3, the DNA is TGCAGTGCCCTAGAGGGGGCCGGCGGGGGGAGATTTGTTCCCTACGAGCAGTACTTC. It specifies CSALEGAGGGRFVPYEQYF.

This clonotype was found many times. The V and J genes are TRBV18 and TRBJ2-1; the match to TRBD1 covers 9 bases. CDR1 and CDR2 (germline): KGHSH, LQKENI. The CDR3 runs to 16 residues. J lost 0 bases, V lost 1 base, and 1 base had no gene match. The CDR3 bases are TGTGCCAGCTCACCACAGACAGGGGGCTCCTACAATGAGCAGTTCTTC. This encodes CASSPQTGGSYNEQFF.

The chain couples TRBV11-1 to TRBJ2-1; 11 nucleotides align to TRBD2. The germline V gene has CDR1 SGHAT and CDR2 FQDESV (reference sequence). V shed 4 bases, J shed 1 base, and the junction held 12 bases outside the gene matches. The CDR3 is 19 residues long. As DNA, the CDR3 is TGTGCCAGCAGCTCCCCCCCCACTAGCGGGGGAAGGTCCTACAATGAGCAGTTCTTC. Translating it yields CASSSPPTSGGRSYNEQFF.

This clonotype was seen ten or more times. The V and J genes are TRBV18 and TRBJ1-6; D perhaps matches TRBD1 (5 bases). Per germline, CDR1 KGHSH and CDR2 LQKENI. The CDR3 is 18 residues long. V was pared by 2 bases and J by 6 bases, with 20 bases between. This CDR3 reads CASSPGPVRGPGNSPLHF. The CDR3 bases are TGTGCCAGCTCACCAGGCCCAGTTCGGGGCCCGGGTAATTCACCCCTCCACTTT. Full variable domain (missing parts from reference TRBV18 and TRBJ1-6): NAGVMQNPRHLVRRRGQEARLRCSPMKGHSHVYWYRQLPEEGLKFMVYLQKENIIDESGMPKERFSAEFPKEGPSILRIQQVVRGDSAAYFCASSPGPVRGPGNSPLHFGNGTRLTVT.

V usage is TRBV20-1 and J usage is TRBJ1-1; 7 bases map to TRBD1. Trimming took 6 bases from V and 1 from J; bases not matched to a gene: 11. The CDR3 has 15 amino acids. The germline V gene encodes CDR1 DFQATT and CDR2 SNEGSKA (reference sequence). The chain's CDR3 is CSASRDSVRNTEAFF. The CDR3 DNA follows: TGCAGTGCCTCCCGGGACAGTGTTAGGAACACTGAAGCTTTCTTT.

V usage is TRBV18 and J usage is TRBJ1-1; 10 nucleotides line up with TRBD1. CDR1 is KGHSH and CDR2 is LQKENI in the germline V gene. The CDR3 length is 16 residues. The ends lost 4 bases at V and 3 bases at J; junction bases unmatched: 8. The CDR3 spells CASSRDRGRRDTEAFF. CDR3 nucleotide sequence: TGTGCCAGCTCACGGGACAGGGGTCGACGGGACACTGAAGCTTTCTTT.

This clonotype was seen a handful of times. The chain has TRBV28 and TRBJ2-2; TRBD2 aligns across 10 bases. Germline assignment: CDR1 MDHEN and CDR2 SYDVKM. The CDR3 is made up of 14 amino acids. The V segment lost 9 bases and the J segment 5 bases; nucleotides outside the gene matches: 6. The CDR3 region is CASTGTSVTGELFF. CDR3 coding DNA: TGTGCCAGTACCGGGACTAGCGTTACCGGGGAGCTGTTTTTT.

The J gene is TRBJ2-3, the V gene TRBV5-8; D ambiguous. V shed 4 bases and J shed 3 bases, with 9 bases lying between them. CDR3 length: 13 residues. CDR1 and CDR2 from the germline V gene are SGHTS and YDEGEE. The CDR3 loop reads CASSADKTDTQYF. CDR3 nucleotide sequence: TGTGCCAGCAGCGCCGACAAGACAGATACGCAGTATTTT.

In its sample, this clonotype was seen many times. This chain links TRBV28 with TRBJ2-3; maybe TRBD2 (6 bases). Germline V gene sequence: CDR1 MDHEN, CDR2 SYDVKM. The CDR3 length is 20 residues. V was pared by 4 bases and J by 2 bases, with 28 bases between. CDR3 region: CASSSPRRDFHPPDTDTQYF. As DNA, the CDR3 is TGTGCCAGCAGTTCCCCACGCCGGGACTTCCACCCCCCCGACACAGATACGCAGTATTTT.

This clonotype has a handful of counts. J is TRBJ2-7 and V is TRBV7-8; 8 nucleotides agree with TRBD2. The CDR3 runs to 15 residues. Germline V gene data show CDR1 as SGHVS and CDR2 as FQNEAQ. The V gene end was trimmed by 7 bases and the J gene end by 0 bases; junction bases not matched to a gene: 8. CDR3 nucleotides: TGTGCCAGCAAAGCGGGAGCCGCGAGCTCCTACGAGCAGTACTTC. Encoded protein: CASKAGAASSYEQYF.

This clonotype appeared many times. This chain links TRBV5-1 with TRBJ2-3; 13 positions match TRBD2. CDR1 and CDR2 (germline): SGHRS, YFSETQ. The CDR3 is 15 amino acids. The trim removed 4 bases at V and 9 bases at J, leaving 8 bases unmatched. CDR3 in DNA: TGCGCCAGCAGCGACGGGACTAGCGGGGTCGTAACGCAGTATTTT. Translation gives CASSDGTSGVVTQYF.

This clonotype was counted between two and nine times. V and J are TRBV6-5 and TRBJ2-6, with D hard to call. Trimming removed 6 bases from V and 0 bases from J, with 15 bases in between. CDR3 length: 17 residues. Germline values: CDR1 MNHEY, CDR2 SVGAGI. The CDR3 nucleotides are TGTGCCAGCAGCCAGGACCGTCACCGCTCTGGGGCCAACGTCCTGACTTTC. This sequence encodes CASSQDRHRSGANVLTF.

This clonotype has at least ten counts. The chain couples TRBV20-1 to TRBJ2-3, with a weak D call TRBD1 (6 bases). CDR1 and CDR2 (germline): DFQATT, SNEGSKA (reference sequence). V was clipped by 0 bases and J by 3 bases, with 10 bases between them. The CDR3 has 14 amino acids. The CDR3 DNA is TGCAGTGCTAGAGATCTAGGGGGAACAGATACGCAGTATTTT. This translates into CSARDLGGTDTQYF.

This chain connects TRBV10-3 to TRBJ1-2; D not certain. Per the germline V gene, CDR1 is ENHRY and CDR2 is SYGVKD. V lost 0 bases to trimming and J lost 5 bases, with 10 bases between them. This CDR3 has 14 residues. The CDR3 loop reads CAISESPDLYGYTF. CDR3 nucleotide sequence: TGTGCCATCAGTGAGTCCCCAGATCTATATGGCTACACCTTC.

This clonotype was observed a few times. CDR3 sequence: CASSHGYTGKLAKNIQYF. CDR3 nucleotides: TGTGCCAGCAGTCACGGATATACAGGGAAACTAGCCAAAAACATTCAGTACTTC. The genes are TRBV12-3 or TRBV12-4 and TRBJ2-4; TRBD1 might be the D (6 bases). Between the trimmed V and J ends, which lost 5 bases and 0 bases, there was a span of 20 bases. The CDR3 has 18 amino acids.

This chain joins TRBV24-1 and TRBJ2-1; the match to TRBD2 covers 7 bases. The length of the CDR3 is 14 residues. Per the germline V gene, CDR1 is KGHDR and CDR2 is SFDVKD. Trimming at V came to 0 bases and at J to 8 bases, leaving 3 bases not matched to a gene. The CDR3 reads CATSDLGGEDEQFF. Written as DNA, the CDR3 is TGTGCCACCAGTGATTTGGGGGGGGAGGATGAGCAGTTCTTC.

The CDR3 DNA follows: TGTGCCAGCAGCCTCTCGGGCGGGGGAGAGACCCAGTACTTC. Translating gives CASSLSGGGETQYF. The chain couples TRBV3-1 to TRBJ2-5, with 7 bases lining up with TRBD2. Per germline, CDR1 LGHDT and CDR2 YNNKEL (reference sequence). V lost 4 bases to trimming and J lost 4 bases; unmatched junction nucleotides: 6. The CDR3 extends over 14 amino acids.

This clonotype was found a few times. The CDR3, as DNA: TGCAGTGCTAACCGAGATCTCAGGGCGGGCGAGCAGTACTTC. It encodes CSANRDLRAGEQYF. The rearrangement links TRBV20-1 to TRBJ2-7, with D perhaps being TRBD1 or TRBD2 (5 bases each). This CDR3 region has 14 residues. The germline V gene encodes CDR1 DFQATT and CDR2 SNEGSKA (reference sequence). Trimming took off 4 bases at V and 6 bases at J, with 19 bases between the two ends.

This chain links TRBV6-2 or TRBV6-3 with TRBJ2-5; no clear D. Trimming stripped 2 bases from V and 4 bases from J, with 11 bases between. From germline, CDR1 is MNHEY and CDR2 SVGEGT. The length of the CDR3 is 14 residues. In DNA, the CDR3 is TGTGCCAGCAGTTACACCGGCCGCGGAGAGACCCAGTACTTC. Its protein product is CASSYTGRGETQYF.

In its sample, this clonotype was seen many times. V is TRBV5-1 and J is TRBJ1-5; D possibly corresponds to TRBD1 (6 bases). The CDR3 is made up of 17 amino acids. CDR1 is SGHRS and CDR2 is YFSETQ in the germline V gene. The ends were cut back, 0 bases at V and 3 bases at J, with 16 bases in the middle. CDR3 loop: CASSLVGGRWVNQPQHF. The CDR3 DNA reads as TGCGCCAGCAGCTTGGTGGGGGGGCGATGGGTCAATCAGCCCCAGCATTTT.

This clonotype was detected many times. The gene calls are TRBV7-2 and TRBJ2-7, with D unresolved. This CDR3 contains 15 residues. Trimming took off 3 bases at V and 1 base at J, with 13 bases between the two ends. Germline-derived CDR1 and CDR2 are SGHTA and FQGNSA. The CDR3 spells CASSFSQARSYEQYF. CDR3 sequence (DNA): TGTGCCAGCAGCTTTTCCCAGGCCCGATCCTACGAGCAGTACTTC.

The chain links TRBV9 to TRBJ2-5, with D perhaps TRBD2 (6 bases). This CDR3 region has 13 residues. V was cut by 7 bases and J by 0 bases, with 10 bases left in between. Germline V lookup: CDR1 SGDLS, CDR2 YYNGEE. CDR3 nucleotide sequence: TGTGCCAGCGCCAGCGGGTACCAAGAGACCCAGTACTTC. This gives the protein CASASGYQETQYF.

CDR3 sequence reads: CASSRDGAEDTQYF. The CDR3 coding sequence is TGTGCCAGCAGCCGGGACGGTGCTGAGGATACGCAGTATTTT. The chain links TRBV11-2 to TRBJ2-3, with D perhaps TRBD1 or TRBD2 (5 bases each). V lost 5 bases, J lost 6 bases, and 15 bases lay in between. The CDR3 is made up of 14 amino acids. Germline CDR1 reads SGHAT; CDR2 reads FQNNGV.